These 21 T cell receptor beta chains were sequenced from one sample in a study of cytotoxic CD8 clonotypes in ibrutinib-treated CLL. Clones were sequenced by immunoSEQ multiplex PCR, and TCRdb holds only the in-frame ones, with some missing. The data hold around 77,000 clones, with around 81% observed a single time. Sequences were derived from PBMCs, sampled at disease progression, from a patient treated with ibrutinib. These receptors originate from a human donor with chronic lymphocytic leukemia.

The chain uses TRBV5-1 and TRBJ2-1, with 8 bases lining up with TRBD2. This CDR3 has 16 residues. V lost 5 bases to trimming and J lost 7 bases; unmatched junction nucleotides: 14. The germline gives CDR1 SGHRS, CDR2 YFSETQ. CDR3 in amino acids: CASSYAPAGGGNEQFF. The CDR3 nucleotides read TGCGCCAGCAGTTACGCCCCGGCGGGGGGTGGTAATGAGCAGTTCTTC.

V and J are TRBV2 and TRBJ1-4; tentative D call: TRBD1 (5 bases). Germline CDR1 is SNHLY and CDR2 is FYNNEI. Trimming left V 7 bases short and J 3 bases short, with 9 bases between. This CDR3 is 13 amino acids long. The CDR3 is CASKTVPNEKLFF. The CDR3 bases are TGTGCCAGCAAGACAGTTCCTAATGAAAAACTGTTTTTT. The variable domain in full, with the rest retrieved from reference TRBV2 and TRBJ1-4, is EPEVTQTPSHQVTQMGQEVILRCVPISNHLYFYWYRQILGQKVEFLVSFYNNEISEKSEIFDDQFSVERPDGSNFTLKIRSTKLEDSAMYFCASKTVPNEKLFFGSGTQLSVL.

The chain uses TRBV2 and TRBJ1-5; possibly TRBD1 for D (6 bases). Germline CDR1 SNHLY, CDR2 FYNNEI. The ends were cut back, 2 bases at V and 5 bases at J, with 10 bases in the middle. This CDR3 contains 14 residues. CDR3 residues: CASSELRGYQPQHF. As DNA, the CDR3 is TGTGCCAGCAGTGAACTCAGGGGCTATCAGCCCCAGCATTTT.

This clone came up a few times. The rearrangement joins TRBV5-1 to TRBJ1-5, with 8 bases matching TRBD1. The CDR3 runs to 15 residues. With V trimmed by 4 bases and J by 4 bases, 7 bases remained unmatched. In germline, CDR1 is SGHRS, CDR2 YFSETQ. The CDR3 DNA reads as TGCGCCAGCAGCATTCAGGGGGACAGGAATCAGCCCCAGCATTTT. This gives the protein CASSIQGDRNQPQHF.

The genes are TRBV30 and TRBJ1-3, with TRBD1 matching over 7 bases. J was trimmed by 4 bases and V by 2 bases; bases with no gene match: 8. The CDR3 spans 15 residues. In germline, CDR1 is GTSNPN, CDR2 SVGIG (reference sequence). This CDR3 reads CAWSITGALGNTIYF. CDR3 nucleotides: TGTGCCTGGAGTATAACAGGGGCGCTAGGAAACACCATATATTTT.

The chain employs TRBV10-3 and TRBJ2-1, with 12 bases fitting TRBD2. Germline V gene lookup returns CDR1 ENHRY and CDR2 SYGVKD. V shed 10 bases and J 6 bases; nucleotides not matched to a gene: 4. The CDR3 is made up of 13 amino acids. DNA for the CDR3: TGTGCCACACGGACTAGCGGGGTCAATGAGCAGTTCTTC. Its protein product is CATRTSGVNEQFF.

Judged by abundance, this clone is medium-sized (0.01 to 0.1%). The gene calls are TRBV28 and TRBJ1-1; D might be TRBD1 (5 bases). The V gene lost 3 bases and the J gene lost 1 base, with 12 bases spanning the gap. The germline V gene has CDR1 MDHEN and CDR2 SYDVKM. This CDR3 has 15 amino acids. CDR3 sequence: CASSFRLGANTEAFF. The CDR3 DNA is TGTGCCAGCAGTTTTAGGTTAGGGGCGAACACTGAAGCTTTCTTT.

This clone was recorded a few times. For the CDR3, the DNA is TGTGCCAGCAGTGAAGCTAACTATGGCTACACCTTC. Amino acids: CASSEANYGYTF. The chain carries TRBV2 and TRBJ1-2; D not resolved. V was pared by 0 bases and J by 1 base, with 0 bases between. From germline, CDR1 is SNHLY and CDR2 FYNNEI. This CDR3 is 12 amino acids long. Combining the CDR3 with reference TRBV2 and TRBJ1-2 gives the whole variable domain EPEVTQTPSHQVTQMGQEVILRCVPISNHLYFYWYRQILGQKVEFLVSFYNNEISEKSEIFDDQFSVERPDGSNFTLKIRSTKLEDSAMYFCASSEANYGYTFGSGTRLTVV.

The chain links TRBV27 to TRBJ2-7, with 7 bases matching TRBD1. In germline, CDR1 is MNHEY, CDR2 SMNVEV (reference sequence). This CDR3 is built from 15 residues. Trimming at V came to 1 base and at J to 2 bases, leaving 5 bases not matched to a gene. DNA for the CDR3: TGTGCCAGCAGTTTATGGGGGACAGACCCCTACGAGCAGTACTTC. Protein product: CASSLWGTDPYEQYF.

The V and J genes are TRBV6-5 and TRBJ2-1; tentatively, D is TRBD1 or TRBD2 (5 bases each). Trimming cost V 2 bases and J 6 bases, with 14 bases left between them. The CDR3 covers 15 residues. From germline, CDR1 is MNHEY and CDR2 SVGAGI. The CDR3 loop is CASSYRDAWGNEQFF. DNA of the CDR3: TGTGCCAGCAGTTACAGGGACGCCTGGGGCAATGAGCAGTTCTTC.

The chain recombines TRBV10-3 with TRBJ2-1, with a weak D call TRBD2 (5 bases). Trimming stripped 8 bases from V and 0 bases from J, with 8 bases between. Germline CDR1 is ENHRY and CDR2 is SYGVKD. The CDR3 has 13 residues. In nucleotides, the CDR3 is TGTGCCATCGCCGGAGGCTCCTACAATGAGCAGTTCTTC. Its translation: CAIAGGSYNEQFF.

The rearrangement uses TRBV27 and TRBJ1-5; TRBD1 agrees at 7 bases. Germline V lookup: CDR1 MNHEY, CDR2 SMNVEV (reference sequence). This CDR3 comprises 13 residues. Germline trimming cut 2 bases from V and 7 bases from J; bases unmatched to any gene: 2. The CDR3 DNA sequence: TGTGCCAGCAGTTTACAGGGGGACCAGCCCCAGCATTTT. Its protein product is CASSLQGDQPQHF.

CDR3 amino acids: CASSTSTGFYEQYF. In DNA, the CDR3 is TGTGCCAGCAGCACCTCGACAGGGTTCTACGAGCAGTACTTC. The genes are TRBV7-9 and TRBJ2-7, with TRBD1 matching over 7 bases. CDR3 length: 14 amino acids. Losses at the gene ends were 5 bases for V and 3 bases for J; bases not matched to a gene: 7. Germline CDR1 is SEHNR and CDR2 is FQNEAQ (reference sequence).

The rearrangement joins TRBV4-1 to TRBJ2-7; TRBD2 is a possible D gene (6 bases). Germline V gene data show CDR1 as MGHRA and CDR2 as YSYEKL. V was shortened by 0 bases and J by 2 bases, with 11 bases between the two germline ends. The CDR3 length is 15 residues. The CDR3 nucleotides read TGCGCCAGCAGCCAAGAAGACGGGGGACCCTACGAGCAGTACTTC. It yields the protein CASSQEDGGPYEQYF.

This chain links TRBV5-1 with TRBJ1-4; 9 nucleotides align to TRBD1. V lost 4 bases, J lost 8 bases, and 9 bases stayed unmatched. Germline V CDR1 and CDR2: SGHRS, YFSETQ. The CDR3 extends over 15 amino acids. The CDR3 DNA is TGCGCCAGCAGCCCCATGGGGACAGGGAAGGAAAAACTGTTTTTT. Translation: CASSPMGTGKEKLFF.

CDR3 nucleotides: TGCGCCAGTAGTTTAGAGGTTACCTACAATGAGCAGTTCTTC. Protein: CASSLEVTYNEQFF. The V gene is TRBV5-1, the J gene TRBJ2-1; D is undetermined. CDR3 length equals 14 residues. Germline CDR1 and CDR2: SGHRS and YFSETQ. V dropped 8 bases and J dropped 2 bases, with 14 bases sitting between them.

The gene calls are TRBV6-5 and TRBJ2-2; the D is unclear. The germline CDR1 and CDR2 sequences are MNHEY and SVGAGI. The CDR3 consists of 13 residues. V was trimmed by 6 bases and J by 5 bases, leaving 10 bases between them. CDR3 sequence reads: CASRAVYTGELFF. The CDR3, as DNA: TGTGCCAGCAGGGCGGTTTATACCGGGGAGCTGTTTTTT.

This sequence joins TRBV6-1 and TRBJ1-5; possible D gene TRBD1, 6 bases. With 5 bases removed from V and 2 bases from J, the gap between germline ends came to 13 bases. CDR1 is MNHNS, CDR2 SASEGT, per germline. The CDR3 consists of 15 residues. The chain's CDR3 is CASSRTGTGNQPQHF. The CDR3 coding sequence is TGTGCCAGCAGTCGTACAGGGACGGGCAATCAGCCCCAGCATTTT.

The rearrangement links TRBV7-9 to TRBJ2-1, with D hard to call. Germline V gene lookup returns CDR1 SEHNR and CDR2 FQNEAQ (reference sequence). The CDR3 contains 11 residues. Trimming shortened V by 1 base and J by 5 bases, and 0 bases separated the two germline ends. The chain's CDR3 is CASSLDNEQFF. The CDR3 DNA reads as TGTGCCAGCAGCTTAGACAATGAGCAGTTCTTC.

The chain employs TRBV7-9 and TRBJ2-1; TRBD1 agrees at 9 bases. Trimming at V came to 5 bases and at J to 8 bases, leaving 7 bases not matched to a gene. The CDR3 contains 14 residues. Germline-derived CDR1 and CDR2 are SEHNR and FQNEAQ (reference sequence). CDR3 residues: CASSGYTGGHEQFF. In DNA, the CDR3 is TGTGCCAGCAGCGGGTACACAGGGGGCCATGAGCAGTTCTTC. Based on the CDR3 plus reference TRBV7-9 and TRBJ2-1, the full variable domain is DTGVSQNPRHKITKRGQNVTFRCDPISEHNRLYWYRQTLGQGPEFLTYFQNEAQLEKSRLLSDRFSAERPKGSFSTLEIQRTEQGDSAMYLCASSGYTGGHEQFFGPGTRLTVL.

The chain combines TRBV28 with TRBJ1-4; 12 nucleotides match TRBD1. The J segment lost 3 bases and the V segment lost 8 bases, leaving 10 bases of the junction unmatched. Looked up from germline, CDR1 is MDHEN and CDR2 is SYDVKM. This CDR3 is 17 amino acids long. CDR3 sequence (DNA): TGTGCCAGCGGGGGGACAGGGGGCGCAAGGTCTAATGAAAAACTGTTTTTT. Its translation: CASGGTGGARSNEKLFF.